These 29 T cell receptor beta chains came from one sample sequenced in a study of T cell responses to AZD1222 COVID-19 vaccine. TCRdb keeps only in-frame clones here, not all; method: immunoSEQ multiplex PCR. The sample has about 120,000 clones, 85% to 90% seen once. The source was peripheral blood, collected on day 0 of AZD1222 vaccination. The receptor set was obtained from an adult in good health.

This chain uses TRBV15 with TRBJ2-3, with D perhaps matching TRBD2 (6 bases). Deletions cut 0 bases from V and 1 base from J, with 23 bases between. Looked up from germline, CDR1 is LNHNV and CDR2 is YYDKDF (reference sequence). This CDR3 spans 20 amino acids. DNA of the CDR3: TGTGCCACCAGCAGAGACCCGCACCCAGGGACTTCCCGCCGCACAGATACGCAGTATTTT. Its translation is CATSRDPHPGTSRRTDTQYF.

The chain carries TRBV27 and TRBJ2-1; D unclear. Germline-derived CDR1 and CDR2 are MNHEY and SMNVEV (reference sequence). Trimming took off 3 bases at V and 8 bases at J, with 23 bases between the two ends. The CDR3 totals 17 residues. CDR3 sequence: CASSFSPRVSRSYEQFF. CDR3 bases: TGTGCCAGCAGTTTCTCCCCCCGGGTTTCGCGATCTTATGAGCAGTTCTTC.

The chain recombines TRBV6-5 with TRBJ2-2, with no clear D. The V gene lost 6 bases and the J gene lost 4 bases, with 12 bases spanning the gap. CDR1 and CDR2 from the germline V gene are MNHEY and SVGAGI. The CDR3 has 14 amino acids. This CDR3 is CASSSRSRTGELFF. Here the CDR3 DNA reads TGTGCCAGCAGCAGTAGGAGTCGCACCGGGGAGCTGTTTTTT.

The chain joins TRBV4-1 to TRBJ1-5; no firm D call. This CDR3 contains 14 residues. V lost 4 bases, J lost 2 bases, and 9 bases lay in between. Germline loops: CDR1 MGHRA, CDR2 YSYEKL. The CDR3 loop reads CASSPWGGNQPQHF. The CDR3 coding sequence is TGCGCCAGCAGCCCCTGGGGTGGCAATCAGCCCCAGCATTTT.

The chain uses TRBV6-6 and TRBJ1-2, with D perhaps matching TRBD1 (5 bases). The CDR3 consists of 16 residues. Per germline, CDR1 MNHNY and CDR2 SVGAGI (reference sequence). V dropped 7 bases and J dropped 5 bases, with 23 bases sitting between them. For the CDR3, the DNA is TGTGCCAGCAAAGGCAGCGAAACGCCCCGGGGGTATGGCTACACCTTC. Encoded protein: CASKGSETPRGYGYTF.

The chain has TRBV6-1 and TRBJ1-1; D is ambiguous. Trimming removed 1 base at V and 7 bases at J, with 10 bases between. Germline V gene data show CDR1 as MNHNS and CDR2 as SASEGT. CDR3 size: 13 residues. The CDR3, as DNA: TGTGCCAGCAGTGAAGGATATGGGTTTGAAGCTTTCTTT. Translation gives CASSEGYGFEAFF.

The genes are TRBV2 and TRBJ1-5; tentatively, D is TRBD1 (6 bases). Trimming took 8 bases from V and 3 from J, leaving 17 bases between them. There are 15 residues in the CDR3. The V gene's germline CDR1 is SNHLY and CDR2 FYNNEI. In DNA, the CDR3 is TGTGCCAGCTCAGGAGGACAGCACTTCAATCAGCCCCAGCATTTT. This encodes CASSGGQHFNQPQHF. The full variable domain, in which reference TRBV2 and TRBJ1-5 provide the parts outside the CDR3, is EPEVTQTPSHQVTQMGQEVILRCVPISNHLYFYWYRQILGQKVEFLVSFYNNEISEKSEIFDDQFSVERPDGSNFTLKIRSTKLEDSAMYFCASSGGQHFNQPQHFGDGTRLSIL.

This chain connects TRBV18 to TRBJ2-7; 10 bases line up with TRBD1. The length of the CDR3 is 14 residues. Trimming took 3 bases from V and 5 from J; bases not matched to a gene: 4. Germline V lookup: CDR1 KGHSH, CDR2 LQKENI. The CDR3 DNA reads TGTGCCAGCTCACCTAGACAGGGGGCCCACGAGCAGTACTTC. It specifies CASSPRQGAHEQYF.

J is TRBJ1-1 and V is TRBV6-5; no reliable D call. V was pared by 6 bases and J by 1 base, with 9 bases between. Germline CDR1 MNHEY, CDR2 SVGAGI. This CDR3 region has 13 residues. CDR3 protein: CASSAEGNTEAFF. The CDR3 nucleotides read TGTGCCAGCAGCGCCGAGGGGAACACTGAAGCTTTCTTT.

The chain carries TRBV6-5 and TRBJ1-5; tentatively, D is TRBD1 (6 bases). V dropped 4 bases and J dropped 4 bases, with 14 bases sitting between them. CDR1 and CDR2 from the germline V gene are MNHEY and SVGAGI. CDR3 length equals 15 residues. CDR3 protein: CASSFHGTPNQPQHF. CDR3 nucleotide sequence: TGTGCCAGCAGTTTTCACGGGACACCGAATCAGCCCCAGCATTTT.

This clone was counted between two and nine times. V is TRBV7-9 and J is TRBJ2-2; perhaps TRBD2 as D (7 bases). CDR1 is SEHNR and CDR2 is FQNEAQ in the germline V gene (reference sequence). The CDR3 is 16 residues long. Trimming removed 5 bases at V and 5 bases at J, with 18 bases between. The CDR3 protein is CASSPRGARGTGELFF. The CDR3 DNA reads as TGTGCCAGCAGCCCTCGGGGGGCCCGAGGGACCGGGGAGCTGTTTTTT.

The chain is built from TRBV6-6 and TRBJ2-3, with 7 bases lining up with TRBD2. J was trimmed by 5 bases and V by 8 bases; bases with no gene match: 7. There are 13 residues in the CDR3. In germline, CDR1 is MNHNY, CDR2 SVGAGI (reference sequence). CDR3 DNA: TGTGCCAGCGGAGCGGGATCAGGAGATACGCAGTATTTT. It specifies CASGAGSGDTQYF.

V and J are TRBV30 and TRBJ1-4; TRBD1 agrees at 8 bases. V dropped 5 bases and J dropped 3; count of bases not matched to a gene: 2. Germline V CDR1 and CDR2: GTSNPN, SVGIG (reference sequence). The CDR3 is made up of 13 amino acids. CDR3 sequence: CAWQGAPNEKLFF. Here the CDR3 DNA reads TGTGCCTGGCAGGGGGCACCTAATGAAAAACTGTTTTTT. Using reference TRBV30 and TRBJ1-4 for the parts outside the CDR3, the full variable domain is SQTIHQWPATLVQPVGSPLSLECTVEGTSNPNLYWYRQAAGRGLQLLFYSVGIGQISSEVPQNLSASRPQDRQFILSSKKLLLSDSGFYLCAWQGAPNEKLFFGSGTQLSVL.

V is TRBV10-1 and J is TRBJ1-1; 8 positions match TRBD1. Unmatched junction bases numbered 4, after V lost 0 bases and J lost 4 bases. This CDR3 spans 15 amino acids. From germline, CDR1 is WNHNN and CDR2 SYGVQD (reference sequence). For the CDR3, the DNA is TGCGCCAGCAGTGAGTCCCAGGGGGCGAGCACTGAAGCTTTCTTT. Encoded protein: CASSESQGASTEAFF.

The V gene is TRBV11-2, the J gene TRBJ2-2; 8 bases line up with TRBD1. The CDR3 consists of 15 residues. From germline, CDR1 is SGHAT and CDR2 FQNNGV. Trimming at V came to 4 bases and at J to 6 bases, leaving 7 bases not matched to a gene. This chain's CDR3 is CASSSGGVQSGELFF. For the CDR3, the DNA is TGTGCCAGCAGCTCAGGGGGCGTACAATCCGGGGAGCTGTTTTTT.

V gene TRBV7-6 combines with J gene TRBJ1-3, with TRBD1 matching 7 bases. CDR3 length: 17 amino acids. Trimming took 4 bases from V and 2 from J; bases not matched to a gene: 11. Germline V gene lookup returns CDR1 SGHVS and CDR2 FNYEAQ. The chain's CDR3 is CASSSLPGTAAGNTIYF. The DNA of the CDR3 is TGTGCCAGCAGCTCGTTACCGGGGACAGCGGCTGGAAACACCATATATTTT.

The chain combines TRBV6-4 with TRBJ2-1; 7 bases fit TRBD2. The CDR3 consists of 15 residues. In germline, CDR1 is MRHNA, CDR2 SNTAGT. After removal of 0 bases from V and 8 bases from J, the junction contained 7 bases not matched to a gene. The DNA for the CDR3 is TGTGCCAGCAGTGACTCCGGGGGGAGCGGTGATGAGCAGTTCTTC. Translation gives CASSDSGGSGDEQFF.

The V call is TRBV3-1 (or the pseudogene TRBV3-2), the J call TRBJ1-1; 7 bases line up with TRBD1. The CDR3 has 14 residues. Per the germline V gene, CDR1 is LGHDT and CDR2 is YNNKEL (reference sequence). Trimming at V came to 4 bases and at J to 1 base, leaving 3 bases not matched to a gene. The CDR3 region has the DNA TGTGCCAGCAGCCCCCGGGACAGGAACACTGAAGCTTTCTTT. Amino acids: CASSPRDRNTEAFF.

The V and J genes are TRBV2 and TRBJ2-3; tentatively, D is TRBD1 (6 bases). Germline CDR1 reads SNHLY; CDR2 reads FYNNEI. V shed 8 bases and J shed 5 bases, with 23 bases lying between them. The CDR3 totals 16 residues. The DNA for the CDR3 is TGTGCCAGCCGACCCAGATTAGGGGGAGTTGGAGATACGCAGTATTTT. Its translation: CASRPRLGGVGDTQYF.

The V and J genes are TRBV20-1 and TRBJ1-1; no firm D call. Trimming pared 3 bases from V and 2 bases from J, leaving 7 bases between. CDR3 length: 12 amino acids. CDR1 DFQATT and CDR2 SNEGSKA come from the germline V gene (reference sequence). CDR3 nucleotides: TGCAGTGCTAGTGAGGGAAACACTGAAGCTTTCTTT. Residues: CSASEGNTEAFF.

The V call is TRBV6-5, the J call TRBJ2-3, with D maybe TRBD1 (5 bases). Trimming cost V 5 bases and J 2 bases, with 11 bases left between them. Germline lookup yields CDR1 MNHEY and CDR2 SVGAGI. This CDR3 is 14 amino acids long. CDR3 coding DNA: TGTGCCAGCAGTACGGACACCGCCACAGATACGCAGTATTTT. This sequence encodes CASSTDTATDTQYF.

The chain recombines TRBV9 with TRBJ1-1; a weak D match, TRBD1 (6 bases). The CDR3 extends over 14 amino acids. Germline values: CDR1 SGDLS, CDR2 YYNGEE. The germline V and J ends were trimmed by 0 bases and 6 bases, with 12 bases remaining between them. CDR3 in DNA: TGTGCCAGCAGCGTAGTTGGGGGGCTGGCTGAAGCTTTCTTT. Translation: CASSVVGGLAEAFF.

The chain is built from TRBV28 and TRBJ1-1; 9 nucleotides align to TRBD1. Germline trimming cut 6 bases from V and 6 bases from J; bases unmatched to any gene: 17. Germline V gene data show CDR1 as MDHEN and CDR2 as SYDVKM. CDR3 length equals 17 residues. The CDR3 coding sequence is TGTGCCAGCAGCGGTCCGGGACAGGGAGTGGAAGGCGCTGAAGCTTTCTTT. Its translation is CASSGPGQGVEGAEAFF.

This sequence joins TRBV5-1 and TRBJ1-1; the D is unclear. Trimming cost V 0 bases and J 3 bases, with 9 bases left between them. This CDR3 spans 14 amino acids. From germline, CDR1 is SGHRS and CDR2 YFSETQ. The CDR3 nucleotides read TGCGCCAGCAGCTTGGGTAGCCTGGACACTGAAGCTTTCTTT. Protein product: CASSLGSLDTEAFF.

J is TRBJ1-2 and V is TRBV28; 10 bases map to TRBD1. The germline V gene encodes CDR1 MDHEN and CDR2 SYDVKM. There are 15 residues in the CDR3. V shed 5 bases, J shed 4 bases, and the junction held 7 bases outside the gene matches. The CDR3 nucleotides are TGTGCCAGCAGTGGACCGGGACAGGGGCCCTATGGCTACACCTTC. It specifies CASSGPGQGPYGYTF.

The rearrangement joins TRBV3-1 (or the pseudogene TRBV3-2) to TRBJ2-5, with 8 nucleotides matching TRBD2. CDR1 LGHDT and CDR2 YNNKEL come from the germline V gene (reference sequence). The V and J ends lost 3 bases and 5 bases, in that order; junction bases with no gene match: 5. The CDR3 has 14 residues. CDR3 nucleotides: TGTGCCAGCAGCCATTCCGGGGGGGCCGAGACCCAGTACTTC. Translation gives CASSHSGGAETQYF.

This clone has only one observation. The chain has TRBV7-8 and TRBJ2-3, with TRBD2 matching 10 bases. CDR1 SGHVS and CDR2 FQNEAQ come from the germline V gene. CDR3 length equals 16 residues. The V gene end was trimmed by 5 bases and the J gene end by 2 bases; junction bases not matched to a gene: 7. CDR3 residues: CASSQVAGGVTDTQYF. CDR3 in DNA: TGTGCCAGCAGCCAAGTAGCGGGGGGAGTCACAGATACGCAGTATTTT.

V usage is TRBV7-2 and J usage is TRBJ1-5; D perhaps matches TRBD1 (6 bases). Germline V CDR1 and CDR2: SGHTA, FQGNSA. This CDR3 has 14 residues. Trimming removed 5 bases from V and 4 bases from J, with 12 bases in between. DNA for the CDR3: TGTGCCAGCAGCGCGACAGGCTTTAATCAGCCCCAGCATTTT. Residues: CASSATGFNQPQHF.

The V call is TRBV7-2, the J call TRBJ1-1; D is unclear. Germline CDR1 SGHTA, CDR2 FQGNSA. V lost 5 bases, J lost 10 bases, and 17 bases lay in between. This CDR3 region has 13 residues. In DNA form, the CDR3 reads TGTGCCAGCAGCCCCCCCGGCACAGTCGGAGCTTTCTTT. It codes for CASSPPGTVGAFF.